The rows below give T cell receptor beta chains drawn from one sample of a study of control samples from healthy donors and cancer patients. This table comes from immunoSEQ multiplex PCR, and its TCRdb copy is limited to in-frame clones, with some not included. This repertoire shows about 49,000 clones, 70% to 90% found once; its top ten account for around 2.8%. The source material was PBMCs. These receptors were taken from a woman aged 45-59 years with lung cancer. Both conserved end residues are trimmed from each CDR3.

v_call: TRBV10-3
j_call: TRBJ1-3
cdr3_aa: ATDRQGAGNTIY

v_call: TRBV11-3
j_call: TRBJ2-4
cdr3_aa: ASSLDGTGGAKNIQY

v_call: TRBV24-1
j_call: TRBJ1-4
cdr3_aa: ATSDSGAPNNEKLF

v_call: TRBV3-1/TRBV3-2
j_call: TRBJ1-3
cdr3_aa: ASSQDLSGGNTIY

v_call: TRBV6-2/TRBV6-3
j_call: TRBJ2-2
cdr3_aa: ASSYEDRVQAGELF

v_call: TRBV5-5
j_call: TRBJ2-1
cdr3_aa: ASSLGGREGEQF

v_call: TRBV11-3
j_call: TRBJ2-1
cdr3_aa: ASSQRGLPPYNEQF

v_call: TRBV28
j_call: TRBJ1-6
cdr3_aa: ASSLGFNTGGVH

v_call: TRBV6-5
j_call: TRBJ1-1
cdr3_aa: ASSYSKGRGTEAF

v_call: TRBV6-5
j_call: TRBJ1-2
cdr3_aa: ASSRQVWDGYT

v_call: TRBV19
j_call: TRBJ2-2
cdr3_aa: ASSITSGGELF

v_call: TRBV7-9
j_call: TRBJ2-2
cdr3_aa: ASSLVVAGLGSGELF

v_call: TRBV5-1
j_call: TRBJ2-1
cdr3_aa: ASSLSSGGGDNEQF

v_call: TRBV4-1
j_call: TRBJ1-1
cdr3_aa: ASSPVGQVNTEAF

v_call: TRBV2
j_call: TRBJ1-1
cdr3_aa: ASKVDGDTEAF

v_call: TRBV27
j_call: TRBJ2-7
cdr3_aa: ASSIQGEVPYEQY

v_call: TRBV7-8
j_call: TRBJ1-5
cdr3_aa: ASRKDRFSSNQPQH

v_call: TRBV11-2
j_call: TRBJ1-3
cdr3_aa: ASSYGTGSGGNTIY

v_call: TRBV9
j_call: TRBJ2-3
cdr3_aa: ASSPVTGGWDTQY

v_call: TRBV3-1/TRBV3-2
j_call: TRBJ1-6
cdr3_aa: ASSQDAGQGNSPLH

v_call: TRBV5-6
j_call: TRBJ2-2
cdr3_aa: ASSAVGGLTGELF

v_call: TRBV4-1
j_call: TRBJ1-5
cdr3_aa: ASSPYRGTQPQH

v_call: TRBV30
j_call: TRBJ2-7
cdr3_aa: AWSAPGLADDSYEQY

v_call: TRBV5-1
j_call: TRBJ1-1
cdr3_aa: ASSRTNTEAF

v_call: TRBV4-3
j_call: TRBJ1-5
cdr3_aa: ASSHRTGDQPQH

v_call: TRBV19
j_call: TRBJ2-7
cdr3_aa: ASSPRTGAYEQY

v_call: TRBV28
j_call: TRBJ2-7
cdr3_aa: ASSLFGPYEQY

v_call: TRBV27
j_call: TRBJ1-3
cdr3_aa: ASSIIPRAGNTIY

v_call: TRBV27
j_call: TRBJ1-5
cdr3_aa: ASRQGARQPQH

v_call: TRBV6-5
j_call: TRBJ1-1
cdr3_aa: ASSYSTGHLNTEAF

v_call: TRBV19
j_call: TRBJ1-4
cdr3_aa: ASSAVATNEKLF

v_call: TRBV9
j_call: TRBJ1-2
cdr3_aa: ASSVEGTAPRGYT

v_call: TRBV18
j_call: TRBJ1-1
cdr3_aa: ASLDSMNTEAF

v_call: TRBV11-2
j_call: TRBJ1-6
cdr3_aa: ASSSEPQAYNSPLH

v_call: TRBV10-3
j_call: TRBJ2-1
cdr3_aa: AISARVNNDEQF

v_call: TRBV7-6
j_call: TRBJ2-1
cdr3_aa: ASSLTGQVFDEQF

v_call: TRBV20-1
j_call: TRBJ2-6
cdr3_aa: SASEGAVVGANVLT

v_call: TRBV19
j_call: TRBJ1-1
cdr3_aa: ASSIQQAYPNTEAF

v_call: TRBV4-3
j_call: TRBJ2-2
cdr3_aa: ASSPSTGELF

v_call: TRBV5-6
j_call: TRBJ2-7
cdr3_aa: ASSLGQGEYEQY

v_call: TRBV6-5
j_call: TRBJ2-5
cdr3_aa: ASRVGTILGTQY

v_call: TRBV19
j_call: TRBJ1-2
cdr3_aa: ASARTGRVGYT

v_call: TRBV13
j_call: TRBJ2-3
cdr3_aa: ASSFQRGARDTQY

v_call: TRBV6-1
j_call: TRBJ2-3
cdr3_aa: ASSEPASPDTQY

v_call: TRBV28
j_call: TRBJ1-4
cdr3_aa: ASSPPGKGEKLF

v_call: TRBV27
j_call: TRBJ1-1
cdr3_aa: ASSYVRATEAF

v_call: TRBV14
j_call: TRBJ1-1
cdr3_aa: ASSWTGGTTEAF

v_call: TRBV2
j_call: TRBJ2-7
cdr3_aa: ASSDRPWSYEQY

v_call: TRBV4-3
j_call: TRBJ1-2
cdr3_aa: ASSQDNRNYGYT

v_call: TRBV7-7
j_call: TRBJ2-1
cdr3_aa: ASSPSSQGEQF

v_call: TRBV5-1
j_call: TRBJ1-2
cdr3_aa: ASSPGTGDGYT

v_call: TRBV19
j_call: TRBJ1-6
cdr3_aa: ASNLGGHLAPLH

v_call: TRBV19
j_call: TRBJ1-6
cdr3_aa: ASSLLTGTGSSPLH

v_call: TRBV14
j_call: TRBJ1-1
cdr3_aa: ASSRDSGTEAF